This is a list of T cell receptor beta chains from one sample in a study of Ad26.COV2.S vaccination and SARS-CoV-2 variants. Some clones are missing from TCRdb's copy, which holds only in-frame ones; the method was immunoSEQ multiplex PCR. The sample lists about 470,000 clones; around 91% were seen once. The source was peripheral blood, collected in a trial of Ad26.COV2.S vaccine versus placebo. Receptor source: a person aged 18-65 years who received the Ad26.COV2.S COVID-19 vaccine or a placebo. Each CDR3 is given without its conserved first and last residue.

CDR3aa: ASSIASGSITGELF; v_gene: TRBV19
CDR3aa: ASRTGLAVTDTQY; v_gene: TRBV27
CDR3aa: ATSDSPGDTQY; v_gene: TRBV24-1
CDR3aa: ASSQSGDNSPLH; v_gene: TRBV18
CDR3aa: ATSSRLGETEAF; v_gene: TRBV15
CDR3aa: ASKGTSEYNEQF; v_gene: TRBV19
CDR3aa: ASSTYSNQPQH; v_gene: TRBV27
CDR3aa: ASSPGRGFSYEQY; v_gene: TRBV18
CDR3aa: ASSQWVETQGEQF; v_gene: TRBV3-1/TRBV3-2
CDR3aa: ASKSWGAEAF; v_gene: TRBV19
CDR3aa: AISEGTDTGELF; v_gene: TRBV10-3
CDR3aa: SVESSGSQETQY; v_gene: TRBV29-1
CDR3aa: ASSSDPLGNYNEQF; v_gene: TRBV5-1
CDR3aa: ASSFQGRVYEQY; v_gene: TRBV6-6
CDR3aa: AIHPGTEQYEQY; v_gene: TRBV10-3
CDR3aa: ASSLGGDRVYEQF; v_gene: TRBV7-8
CDR3aa: ASNQPGQGEETQY; v_gene: TRBV28
CDR3aa: SASPPGYEQY; v_gene: TRBV20-1
CDR3aa: ASSLMCWETSYEQY; v_gene: TRBV21-1
CDR3aa: ASSVLTSGTDTQY; v_gene: TRBV28
CDR3aa: ASSWGRISGNTIY; v_gene: TRBV5-6
CDR3aa: ASTPWVGRQETQY; v_gene: TRBV5-6
CDR3aa: ASSESGTDLGETQY; v_gene: TRBV10-1
CDR3aa: SAEGGDRGGYGYT; v_gene: TRBV29-1
CDR3aa: SVRGPGGQETQY; v_gene: TRBV29-1
CDR3aa: ASRKRGRGDQPQH; v_gene: TRBV6-5
CDR3aa: ASSQDFLYNEQF; v_gene: TRBV19
CDR3aa: ASIRDSNLNEQF; v_gene: TRBV2
CDR3aa: ASSPFGQVRKY; v_gene: TRBV28
CDR3aa: ASSSDIVREQY; v_gene: TRBV28
CDR3aa: ATSGDRGAGANVLT; v_gene: TRBV15
CDR3aa: ASRLVGTGRINEQF; v_gene: TRBV12-2